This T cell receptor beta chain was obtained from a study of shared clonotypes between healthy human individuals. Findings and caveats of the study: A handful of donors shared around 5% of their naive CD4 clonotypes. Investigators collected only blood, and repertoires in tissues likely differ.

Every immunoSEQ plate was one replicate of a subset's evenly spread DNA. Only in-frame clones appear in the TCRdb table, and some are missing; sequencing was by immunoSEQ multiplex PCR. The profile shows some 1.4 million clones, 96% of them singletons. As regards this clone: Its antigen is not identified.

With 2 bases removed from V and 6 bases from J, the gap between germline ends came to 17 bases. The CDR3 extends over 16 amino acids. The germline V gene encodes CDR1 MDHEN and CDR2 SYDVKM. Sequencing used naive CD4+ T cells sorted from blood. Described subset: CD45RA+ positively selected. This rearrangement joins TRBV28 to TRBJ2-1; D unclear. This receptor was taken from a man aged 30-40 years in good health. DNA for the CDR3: TGTGCCAGCAGTTTACCCACCCCACATAGGAGCAATGAGCAGTTCTTC. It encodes CASSLPTPHRSNEQFF.